The TCR beta chain under discussion was sequenced for a study of metastatic and nonmetastatic thyroid tumors. Study-wide findings and caveats: Significantly greater TCR beta diversity was reportedly found in malignant thyroid tumors than in benign nodules (in blood and tumor).

A note on this clone: Antigen specificity is unknown.

CDR3 length: 17 amino acids. After removal of 2 bases from V and 7 bases from J, the junction contained 11 bases not matched to a gene. Looked up from germline, CDR1 is SNHLY and CDR2 is FYNNEI. TCRdb re-clonotyped the PCR reads via MiXCR. The sample shows about 27,000 clones, 16% of them seen only once. No treatment of any kind had been given to any patient before thyroid surgery. Sequenced: blood. This chain links TRBV2 with TRBJ1-6, with TRBD1 matching over 7 bases. The receptor's source is a male donor with papillary thyroid cancer or a benign thyroid nodule (not recorded which). Some clones in this sample may be carry-over from other donors' samples. The CDR3 region is CASSERSTTGSNSPLHF. DNA of the CDR3: TGTGCCAGCAGTGAAAGGAGCACGACAGGGAGCAATTCACCCCTCCACTTT.